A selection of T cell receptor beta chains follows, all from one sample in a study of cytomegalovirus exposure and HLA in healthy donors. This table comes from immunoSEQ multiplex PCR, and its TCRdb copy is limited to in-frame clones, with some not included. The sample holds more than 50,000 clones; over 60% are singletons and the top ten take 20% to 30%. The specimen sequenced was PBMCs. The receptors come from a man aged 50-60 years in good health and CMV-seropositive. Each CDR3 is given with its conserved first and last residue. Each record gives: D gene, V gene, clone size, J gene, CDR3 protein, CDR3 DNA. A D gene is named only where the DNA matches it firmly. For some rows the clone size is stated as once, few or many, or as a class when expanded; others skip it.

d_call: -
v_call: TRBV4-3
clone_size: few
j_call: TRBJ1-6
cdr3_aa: CASSQDGGGGGYSPLHF
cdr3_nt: TGCGCCAGCAGCCAAGATGGGGGAGGGGGTGGGTATTCACCCCTCCACTTT

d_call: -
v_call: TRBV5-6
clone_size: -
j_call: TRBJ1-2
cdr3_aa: CASSLTGLYGYTF
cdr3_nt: TGTGCCAGCAGCTTGACAGGGCTCTATGGCTACACCTTC

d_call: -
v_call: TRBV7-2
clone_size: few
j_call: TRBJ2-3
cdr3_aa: CASRPQAGGTDTQYF
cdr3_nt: TGTGCCAGCCGCCCTCAGGCGGGTGGCACAGATACGCAGTATTTT

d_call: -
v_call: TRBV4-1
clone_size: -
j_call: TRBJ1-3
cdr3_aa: CASSQVLTLTGNTIYF
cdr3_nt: TGCGCCAGCAGCCAAGTTCTAACCCTGACTGGAAACACCATATATTTT

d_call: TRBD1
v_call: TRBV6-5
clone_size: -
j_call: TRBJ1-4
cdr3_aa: CASSLTGGARNEKLFF
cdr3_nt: TGTGCCAGCAGTTTGACAGGGGGCGCGCGGAATGAAAAACTGTTTTTT

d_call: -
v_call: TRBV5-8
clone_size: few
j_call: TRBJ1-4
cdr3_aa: CASSLRGRNEKLFF
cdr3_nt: TGTGCCAGCAGCTTACGGGGAAGGAATGAAAAACTGTTTTTT

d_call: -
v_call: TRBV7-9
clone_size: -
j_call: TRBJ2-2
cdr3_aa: CASSRTFANTGELFF
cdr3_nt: TGTGCCAGCAGCCGGACTTTCGCGAACACCGGGGAGCTGTTTTTT

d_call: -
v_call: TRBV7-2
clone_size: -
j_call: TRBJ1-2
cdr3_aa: CASSQDLIYGYTF
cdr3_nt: TGTGCCAGCAGCCAAGACTTGATCTATGGCTACACCTTC

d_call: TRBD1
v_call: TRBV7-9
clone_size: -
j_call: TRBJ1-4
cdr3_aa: CASSPDRVGEKLFF
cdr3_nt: TGTGCCAGCAGTCCCGACAGGGTAGGCGAAAAACTGTTTTTT

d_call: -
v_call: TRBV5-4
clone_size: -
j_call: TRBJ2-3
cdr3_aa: CASSAGALTDTQYF
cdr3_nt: TGTGCCAGCAGCGCAGGGGCCCTGACAGATACGCAGTATTTT

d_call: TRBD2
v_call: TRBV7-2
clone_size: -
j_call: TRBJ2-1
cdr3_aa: CASSLAPLAGVSPGIF
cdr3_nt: TGTGCCAGCAGCTTAGCCCCACTTGCGGGGGTCTCTCCTGGGATCTTC

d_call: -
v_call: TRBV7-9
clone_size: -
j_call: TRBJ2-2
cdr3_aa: CASSGGTAGTGELFF
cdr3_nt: TGTGCCAGCAGCGGTGGAACAGCCGGCACCGGGGAGCTGTTTTTT

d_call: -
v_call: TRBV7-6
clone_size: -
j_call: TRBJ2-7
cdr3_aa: CASSSGTQVYEQYF
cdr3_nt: TGTGCCAGCAGCTCGGGGACTCAAGTCTACGAGCAGTACTTC

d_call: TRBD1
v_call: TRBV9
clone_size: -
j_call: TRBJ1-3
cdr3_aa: CASSVGGQGPGNTIYF
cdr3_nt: TGTGCCAGCAGCGTAGGGGGACAGGGCCCAGGGAACACCATATATTTT

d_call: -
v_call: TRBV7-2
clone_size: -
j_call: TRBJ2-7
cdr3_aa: CASSLKHGQIYEQYF
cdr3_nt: TGTGCCAGCAGCTTAAAACATGGACAGATATACGAGCAGTACTTC

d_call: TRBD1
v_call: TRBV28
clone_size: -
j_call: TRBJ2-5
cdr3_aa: CASSTSGGRQETQYF
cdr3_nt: TGTGCCAGCAGTACCTCAGGGGGTCGACAAGAGACCCAGTACTTC

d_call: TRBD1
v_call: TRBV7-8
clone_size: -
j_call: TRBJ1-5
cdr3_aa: CASTKGQGANQPQHF
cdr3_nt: TGTGCCAGCACCAAAGGACAGGGTGCCAATCAGCCCCAGCATTTT

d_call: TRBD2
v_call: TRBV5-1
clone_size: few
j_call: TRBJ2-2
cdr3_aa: CASSREGGELFF
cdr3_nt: TGCGCCAGCAGCCGGGAGGGCGGGGAGCTGTTTTTT

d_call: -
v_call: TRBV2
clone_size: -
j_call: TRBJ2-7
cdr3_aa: CAISSENYEQYF
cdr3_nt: TGTGCCATCTCCTCGGAGAACTACGAGCAGTACTTC

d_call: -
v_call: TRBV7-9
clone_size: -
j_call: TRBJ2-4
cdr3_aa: CASSLVRGNPTKNIQYF
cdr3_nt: TGTGCCAGCAGCTTAGTTCGGGGTAACCCCACCAAAAACATTCAGTACTTC

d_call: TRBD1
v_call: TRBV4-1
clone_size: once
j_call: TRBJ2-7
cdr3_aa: CASSQDLTDRDEQYF
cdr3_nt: TGCGCCAGCAGCCAAGACCTTACGGACAGGGATGAGCAGTACTTC

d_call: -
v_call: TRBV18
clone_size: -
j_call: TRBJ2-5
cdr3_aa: CASSSPSPGQETQYF
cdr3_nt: TGTGCCAGCTCATCCCCGTCCCCCGGCCAAGAGACCCAGTACTTC

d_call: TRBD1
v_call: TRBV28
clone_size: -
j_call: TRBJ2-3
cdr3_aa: CVQGACTDTQYF
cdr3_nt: TGTGTTCAGGGGGCCTGCACAGATACGCAGTATTTT

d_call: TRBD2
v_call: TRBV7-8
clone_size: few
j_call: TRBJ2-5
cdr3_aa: CASSLEAGAQETQYF
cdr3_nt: TGTGCCAGCAGCTTAGAGGCGGGAGCCCAAGAGACCCAGTACTTC

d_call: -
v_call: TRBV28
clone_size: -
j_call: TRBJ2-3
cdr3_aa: CASSLQGKTDTQYF
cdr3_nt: TGTGCCAGCAGTTTACAGGGGAAAACAGATACGCAGTATTTT

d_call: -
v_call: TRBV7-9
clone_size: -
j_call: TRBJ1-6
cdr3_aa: CASSLERNSPLHF
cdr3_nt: TGTGCCAGCAGCTTAGAGAGGAATTCACCCCTCCACTTT

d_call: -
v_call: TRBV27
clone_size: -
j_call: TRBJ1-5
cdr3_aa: CASSLSGGNQPQHF
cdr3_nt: TGTGCCAGCAGTTTATCAGGGGGCAATCAGCCCCAGCATTTT

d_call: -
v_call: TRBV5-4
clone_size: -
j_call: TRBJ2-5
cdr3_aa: CASSATGSLQETQYF
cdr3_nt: TGTGCCAGCAGCGCAACAGGGTCCCTTCAAGAGACCCAGTACTTC

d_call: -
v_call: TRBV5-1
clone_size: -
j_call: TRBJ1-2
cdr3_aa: CASSPEGGAGPHYGYTF
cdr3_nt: TGCGCCAGCAGCCCCGAAGGGGGGGCAGGGCCGCACTATGGCTACACCTTC

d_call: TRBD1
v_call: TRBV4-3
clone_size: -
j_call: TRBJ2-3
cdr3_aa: CASSQGQGALTDTQYF
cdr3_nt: TGCGCCAGCAGCCAAGGACAGGGGGCATTGACAGATACGCAGTATTTT

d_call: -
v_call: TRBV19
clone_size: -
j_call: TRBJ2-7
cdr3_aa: CASTERFGQTYEQYF
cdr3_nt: TGTGCCAGTACCGAAAGGTTCGGACAAACCTACGAGCAGTACTTC

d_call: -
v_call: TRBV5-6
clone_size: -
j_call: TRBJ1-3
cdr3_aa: CASSSPLGSTSRGNTIYF
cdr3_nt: TGTGCCAGCAGCTCCCCCCTAGGGAGTACCTCTAGAGGAAACACCATATATTTT

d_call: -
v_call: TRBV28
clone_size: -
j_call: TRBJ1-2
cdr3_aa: CASSARQYGYTF
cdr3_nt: TGTGCCAGCAGTGCGCGACAGTATGGCTACACCTTC